A single sample gave rise to the 23 T cell receptor beta chains below, sequenced in a study of long-term antiretroviral therapy in people with HIV. At survey level, the immunoSEQ assay was run in its v3.0 version. Profiling relied on immunoSEQ multiplex PCR, and the TCRdb table lists in-frame clones only, not all of them. Of about 17,000 clones listed, 60% to 85% are singletons. Sequenced material: unsorted PBMCs, taken at the start of antiretroviral therapy. These receptors all stem from a man younger than 45 with HIV.

The genes are TRBV5-1 and TRBJ1-2, with TRBD1 as a possible D gene (6 bases). The germline V gene has CDR1 SGHRS and CDR2 YFSETQ. The CDR3 spans 15 residues. Trimming took off 0 bases at V and 6 bases at J, with 15 bases between the two ends. CDR3 DNA sequence: TGCGCCAGCAGCTTGGAGGCAGGGGATATCGATGGCTACACCTTC. Protein sequence: CASSLEAGDIDGYTF. Using reference TRBV5-1 and TRBJ1-2 for the parts outside the CDR3, the full variable domain is KAGVTQTPRYLIKTRGQQVTLSCSPISGHRSVSWYQQTPGQGLQFLFEYFSETQRNKGNFPGRFSGRQFSNSRSEMNVSTLELGDSALYLCASSLEAGDIDGYTFGSGTRLTVV.

The chain joins TRBV30 to TRBJ1-1, with D unclear. CDR1 GTSNPN and CDR2 SVGIG come from the germline V gene (reference sequence). This CDR3 spans 14 amino acids. The V gene lost 5 bases and the J gene lost 1 base, with 14 bases spanning the gap. As DNA, the CDR3 is TGTGCCTGGCTTGACGGACCCTCGAACACTGAAGCTTTCTTT. Translating gives CAWLDGPSNTEAFF. Full variable domain (rest looked up from reference TRBV30 and TRBJ1-1): SQTIHQWPATLVQPVGSPLSLECTVEGTSNPNLYWYRQAAGRGLQLLFYSVGIGQISSEVPQNLSASRPQDRQFILSSKKLLLSDSGFYLCAWLDGPSNTEAFFGQGTRLTVV.

This clone came up a few times. The J gene is TRBJ1-2, the V gene TRBV6-5; D is unclear. Trimming left V 8 bases short and J 8 bases short, with 12 bases between. CDR1 is MNHEY, CDR2 SVGAGI, per germline. The length of the CDR3 is 11 residues. In DNA, the CDR3 is TGTGCCAGCCTCTCCCATGCCGGCTACACCTTC. Amino acid sequence: CASLSHAGYTF.

The V gene is TRBV7-9, the J gene TRBJ2-2; TRBD2 matches at 11 bases. Germline CDR1 reads SEHNR; CDR2 reads FQNEAQ (reference sequence). The V gene end was trimmed by 5 bases and the J gene end by 4 bases; junction bases not matched to a gene: 6. The CDR3 totals 16 residues. Written as DNA, the CDR3 is TGTGCCAGCAGCCCGCCACTAGCGGGAGCCACCGGGGAGCTGTTTTTT. Translation gives CASSPPLAGATGELFF. Using reference TRBV7-9 and TRBJ2-2 for the parts outside the CDR3, the full variable domain is DTGVSQNPRHKITKRGQNVTFRCDPISEHNRLYWYRQTLGQGPEFLTYFQNEAQLEKSRLLSDRFSAERPKGSFSTLEIQRTEQGDSAMYLCASSPPLAGATGELFFGEGSRLTVL.

This clone occurred once. V gene TRBV28 combines with J gene TRBJ2-5; D is undetermined. The J call is in doubt because the DNA end fits TRBJ2-7 better. Per germline, CDR1 MDHEN and CDR2 SYDVKM. The CDR3 totals 16 residues. The CDR3 DNA is TGTGCCAGCAGGTCCCCAGCCTTGACGGGTTCCTACGAGCAGTACTTC. Protein product: CASRSPALTGSYEQYF.

The gene calls are TRBV28 and TRBJ1-5, with unresolved D. Germline CDR1 MDHEN, CDR2 SYDVKM. The CDR3 has 16 amino acids. Trimming shortened V by 6 bases and J by 9 bases, and 24 bases separated the two germline ends. Written as DNA, the CDR3 is TGTGCCAGCAGCTCGTTGAAGGGAGGCCTTAGCGGGCCCCAGCATTTT. Translated, it gives CASSSLKGGLSGPQHF.

This chain joins TRBV7-9 and TRBJ2-1, with D maybe TRBD1 (5 bases). From germline, CDR1 is SEHNR and CDR2 FQNEAQ (reference sequence). This CDR3 region has 13 residues. The V end lost 1 base, the J end lost 6 bases, and 7 bases lay between the germline ends. Written as DNA, the CDR3 is TGTGCCAGCAGCTTAGGCAGGGTCAATGAGCAGTTCTTC. Translating gives CASSLGRVNEQFF.

Here the CDR3 reads CAWNPGTGDLPQHF. The CDR3 DNA reads TGTGCCTGGAACCCCGGGACAGGGGATCTGCCCCAGCATTTT. The gene calls are TRBV30 and TRBJ1-5; TRBD1 matches 10 bases. The CDR3 extends over 14 amino acids. CDR1 GTSNPN and CDR2 SVGIG come from the germline V gene (reference sequence). The V and J ends lost 4 bases and 9 bases, in that order; junction bases with no gene match: 9.

The chain is built from TRBV30 and TRBJ2-7, with unresolved D. Trimming pared 0 bases from V and 1 base from J, leaving 16 bases between. The germline V gene encodes CDR1 GTSNPN and CDR2 SVGIG (reference sequence). This CDR3 is built from 16 residues. The CDR3 region has the DNA TGTGCCTGGAGTGTAGGCCCACAGTTATCGTCCTACGAGCAGTACTTC. Translation gives CAWSVGPQLSSYEQYF.

The chain recombines TRBV5-1 with TRBJ1-1; TRBD1 is a possible D gene (6 bases). The germline V gene has CDR1 SGHRS and CDR2 YFSETQ. The CDR3 has 12 amino acids. V was cut by 0 bases and J by 10 bases, with 10 bases left in between. CDR3 DNA sequence: TGCGCCAGCAGCTTGGGGGGGGCGGGAGCTTTCTTT. Amino acids: CASSLGGAGAFF.

The genes are TRBV7-6 and TRBJ2-7; 12 bases align to TRBD1. V trimming: 1 base; J trimming: 6 bases; junction bases outside the gene matches: 7. The CDR3 runs to 16 residues. Germline CDR1 and CDR2: SGHVS and FNYEAQ. CDR3 sequence (DNA): TGTGCCAGCAGCTTAGAAGGGGGACAGGGGGCAATCGAGCAGTACTTC. Its protein is CASSLEGGQGAIEQYF.

V and J are TRBV27 and TRBJ2-1; the D gene could be TRBD1 or TRBD2 (6 bases each). The CDR3 spans 14 residues. Germline-derived CDR1 and CDR2 are MNHEY and SMNVEV (reference sequence). Between the trimmed V and J ends, which lost 6 bases and 10 bases, there was a span of 19 bases. The CDR3 nucleotides read TGTGCCAGCAGCGGAGGGGGGATTCTTCTCGAGCAGTTCTTC. This codes for CASSGGGILLEQFF.

This chain joins TRBV2 and TRBJ2-3; D remains unclear. Germline V lookup: CDR1 SNHLY, CDR2 FYNNEI. Trimming took 7 bases from V and 6 from J, leaving 11 bases between them. This CDR3 spans 12 amino acids. This CDR3 is CASNILMDTQYF. In DNA form, the CDR3 reads TGTGCCAGCAATATTCTGATGGATACGCAGTATTTT.

The chain uses TRBV19 and TRBJ1-5; 7 nucleotides match TRBD1. This CDR3 is built from 15 residues. Germline CDR1 and CDR2: LNHDA and SQIVND (reference sequence). V was clipped by 4 bases and J by 5 bases; unmatched bases: 8. CDR3 sequence reads: CASSSQQGSDQPQHF. CDR3 sequence (DNA): TGTGCCAGTAGTAGCCAACAGGGGTCGGATCAGCCCCAGCATTTT.

The chain employs TRBV9 and TRBJ1-1; D is perhaps TRBD1 (5 bases). V lost 0 bases, J lost 1 base, and 7 bases lay in between. This CDR3 is 14 amino acids long. Looked up from germline, CDR1 is SGDLS and CDR2 is YYNGEE. CDR3 sequence (DNA): TGTGCCAGCAGCGTAGGAGGGGAGAACACTGAAGCTTTCTTT. This translates into CASSVGGENTEAFF.

The chain couples TRBV9 to TRBJ1-1, with TRBD1 matching over 10 bases. This CDR3 contains 15 residues. V lost 0 bases and J lost 7; bases outside the gene matches: 6. The germline V gene has CDR1 SGDLS and CDR2 YYNGEE. The CDR3 nucleotides read TGTGCCAGCAGCGTAGGAGACAGGGGGCCCTTTGAAGCTTTCTTT. Protein: CASSVGDRGPFEAFF.

V gene TRBV4-1 combines with J gene TRBJ2-3, with D maybe TRBD1 (7 bases). This CDR3 spans 14 amino acids. The germline V and J ends were trimmed by 0 bases and 9 bases, with 13 bases remaining between them. Germline V gene data show CDR1 as MGHRA and CDR2 as YSYEKL. The CDR3 DNA sequence: TGCGCCAGCAGCCAAGATGCACAGGGGAGGACGCAGTATTTT. Protein sequence: CASSQDAQGRTQYF.

Only one count was recorded for this clone. This CDR3 is also generated by other DNA sequences in the sample. This chain links TRBV7-2 with TRBJ1-5, with D uncertain. Per the germline V gene, CDR1 is SGHTA and CDR2 is FQGNSA. V was cut by 5 bases and J by 6 bases, with 8 bases left in between. The CDR3 consists of 12 residues. The CDR3: CASSPDGQPQHF. CDR3 DNA: TGTGCCAGCAGCCCCGACGGTCAGCCCCAGCATTTT.

The J gene is TRBJ1-1, the V gene TRBV7-2; weak D call: TRBD1 (6 bases). CDR1 and CDR2 (germline): SGHTA, FQGNSA. Trimming removed 0 bases at V and 8 bases at J, with 10 bases between. The CDR3 sequence is 13 residues long. In DNA, the CDR3 is TGTGCCAGCAGCTTAGCCGGGACACCCGAAGCTTTCTTT. Its protein product is CASSLAGTPEAFF.

CDR3 in amino acids: CASSAAGGPADTQYF. The CDR3, as DNA: TGTGCCAGCAGTGCGGCGGGGGGGCCGGCAGATACGCAGTATTTT. The chain links TRBV11-3 to TRBJ2-3, with 9 positions matching TRBD2. Germline-derived CDR1 and CDR2 are SGHNT and YENEEA. The CDR3 runs to 15 residues. V lost 6 bases, J lost 4 bases, and 8 bases stayed unmatched.

This clone was counted a single time. This chain connects TRBV7-2 to TRBJ2-2, with D possibly TRBD2 on 7 matching bases. CDR1 and CDR2 from the germline V gene are SGHTA and FQGNSA. The CDR3 length is 16 residues. V dropped 7 bases and J dropped 2 bases, with 17 bases sitting between them. The CDR3 coding sequence is TGTGCCAGCAAGACCCAAGGGGGGGCAAACACCGGGGAGCTGTTTTTT. It is translated as CASKTQGGANTGELFF.

The V and J genes are TRBV9 and TRBJ1-2; 8 nucleotides line up with TRBD1. There are 14 residues in the CDR3. The ends lost 3 bases at V and 2 bases at J; junction bases unmatched: 3. The V gene's germline CDR1 is SGDLS and CDR2 YYNGEE. CDR3 in amino acids: CASSAGQGNYGYTF. In DNA form, the CDR3 reads TGTGCCAGCAGCGCCGGACAGGGCAACTATGGCTACACCTTC.

V gene TRBV5-6 combines with J gene TRBJ2-5, with TRBD2 matching over 10 bases. The germline CDR1 and CDR2 sequences are SGHDT and YYEEEE. The CDR3 length is 14 residues. V was clipped by 1 base and J by 5 bases; unmatched bases: 2. CDR3 DNA sequence: TGTGCCAGCAGCTTGAAACTAGCGGGGGAGACCCAGTACTTC. Its protein product is CASSLKLAGETQYF.